This T cell receptor beta chain appears in the sequencing data of a study of blood T cell repertoires in COVID-19 (dated by TCRdb to the early 2020s). Context from the whole study: Samples from collaborators originated in the United States, Italy and Spain and spanned both the acute and convalescent phases of COVID-19. The material from the prospective study consisted of cDNA or gDNA derived from T cells, B-cell-depleted T cells, or PBMCs. Subjects who had been exposed to COVID-19, were actively infected with it, or had recovered from it provided the deeply sampled blood TCRbeta repertoires that made up the dataset. The repertoires were released in a freely available public database intended as a resource for research on the immune response to SARS-CoV-2. The samples were drawn from two sources: the first 160 participants of the ongoing ImmuneRACE study, and 1,254 subjects contributed by 6 global collaborators. The sample metadata nearly always contained a de-identified subject ID, COVID-19 status, age in years and sex. Where HLA class I and class II types were available, the types were taken from metadata supplied by the sample provider, not from assay-based typing.

General findings and caveats noted by the study authors: Clinical and demographic metadata were provided uncurated, with the amount varying by source and participant.

In Seattle, one collaborating source enrolled patients while the infection was active and tracked those patients longitudinally over the course of disease. The collaborating institutions used their own protocols to collect whole blood in K2EDTA tubes. For TCRbeta analysis, collaborator samples were shipped as frozen whole blood, as isolated PBMCs, or as DNA extracted from either sample type. TCRbeta CDR3 regions were amplified from genomic DNA using the immunoSEQ Assay, a bias-controlled multiplex PCR. The paper's processing steps were these. The number of nucleated cells in each sample was estimated by amplification of reference gene primers within the assay. To quantify the absolute abundance of each unique TCRbeta CDR3 rearrangement, sequence reads were collapsed and filtered. For each sample, productive Simpson clonality was calculated as the square root of Simpson's diversity index over productive rearrangements. The immuneACCESS repertoire file appears here via TCRdb, limited to in-frame rearrangements. These files lack a portion of the clones; in checked studies, under half of the deficit traces to unresolved V genes, and the cause of the others is not known. That table is the source of V, J and clone size, and D and trimming were worked out from the DNA. For this sample the table gives 150,000 to 200,000 clones, of which over 85% were detected only once. About 2% of the sample goes to the ten largest clones.

A note on this clone: It lacks a known antigen. Per-nucleotide qualities are absent, and no much larger clonotype sits a single base away.

V drops 3 bases and J drops 5 bases, leaving 8 bases in between. Taken from the germline V gene, the CDR1 and CDR2 loops are SGHAT and FQNNGV. The CDR3 goes from the cysteine to the phenylalanine over 13 residues. Here the CDR3 DNA is all that survives: 39 bases in frame from base 1. This TCR was sampled from a woman aged 55-70 years with COVID-19, enrolled during active disease. Here the chain combines TRBV11-2 and TRBJ1-5; the D gene identity is not certain. Sequences were obtained from peripheral blood. The CDR3 protein: CASSFGVHQPQHF. The DNA reads TGTGCCAGCAGCTTCGGGGTCCATCAGCCCCAGCATTTT.